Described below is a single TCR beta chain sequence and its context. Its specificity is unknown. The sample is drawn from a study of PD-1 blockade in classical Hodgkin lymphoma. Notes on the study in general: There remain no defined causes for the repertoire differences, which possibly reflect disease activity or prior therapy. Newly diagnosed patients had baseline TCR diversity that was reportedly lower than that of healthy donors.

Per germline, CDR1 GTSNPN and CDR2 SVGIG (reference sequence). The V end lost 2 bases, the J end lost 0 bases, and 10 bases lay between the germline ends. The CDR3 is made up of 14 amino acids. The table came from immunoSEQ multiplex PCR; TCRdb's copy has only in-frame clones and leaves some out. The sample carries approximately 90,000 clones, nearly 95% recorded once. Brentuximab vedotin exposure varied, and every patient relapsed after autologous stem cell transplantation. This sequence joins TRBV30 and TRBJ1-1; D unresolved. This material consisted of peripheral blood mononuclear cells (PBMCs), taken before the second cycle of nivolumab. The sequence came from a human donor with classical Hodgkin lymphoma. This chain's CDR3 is CAWSSWPMNTEAFF. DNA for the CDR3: TGTGCCTGGAGTTCATGGCCTATGAACACTGAAGCTTTCTTT.